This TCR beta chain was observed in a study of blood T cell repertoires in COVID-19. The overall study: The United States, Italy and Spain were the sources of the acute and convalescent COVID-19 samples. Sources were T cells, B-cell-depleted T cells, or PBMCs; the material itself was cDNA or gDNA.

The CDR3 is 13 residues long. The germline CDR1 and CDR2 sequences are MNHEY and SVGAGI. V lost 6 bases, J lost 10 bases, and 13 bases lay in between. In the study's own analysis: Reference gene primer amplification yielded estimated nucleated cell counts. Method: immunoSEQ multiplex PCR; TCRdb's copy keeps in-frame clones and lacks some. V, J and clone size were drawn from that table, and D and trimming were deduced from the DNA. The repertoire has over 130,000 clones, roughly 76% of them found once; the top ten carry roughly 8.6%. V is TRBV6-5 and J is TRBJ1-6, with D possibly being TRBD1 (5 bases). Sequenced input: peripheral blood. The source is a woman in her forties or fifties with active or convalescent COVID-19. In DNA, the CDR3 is TGTGCCAGCAGCCCCAGGGTACGGTCACCCCTCCACTTT. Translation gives CASSPRVRSPLHF.